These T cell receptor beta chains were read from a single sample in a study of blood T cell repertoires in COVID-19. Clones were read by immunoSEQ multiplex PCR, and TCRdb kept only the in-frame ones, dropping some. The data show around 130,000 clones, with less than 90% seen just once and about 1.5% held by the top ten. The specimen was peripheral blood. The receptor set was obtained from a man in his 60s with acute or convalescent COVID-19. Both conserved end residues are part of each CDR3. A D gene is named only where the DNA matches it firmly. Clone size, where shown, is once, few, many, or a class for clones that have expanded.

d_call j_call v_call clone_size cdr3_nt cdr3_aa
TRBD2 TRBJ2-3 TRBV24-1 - TGTGCCACCAGCCGAGCGGGGACCAGCACAGATACGCAGTATTTT CATSRAGTSTDTQYF
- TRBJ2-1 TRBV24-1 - TGTGCCACCAGTGATTCCCCTTGGGGGGAGATTCGGCATGAGCAGTTCTTC CATSDSPWGEIRHEQFF
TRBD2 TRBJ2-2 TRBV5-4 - TGTGCCAGCAGCTCGGCCTCGGGACTAGCGGGAGTCACCGGGGAGCTGTTTTTT CASSSASGLAGVTGELFF
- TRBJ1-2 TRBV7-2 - TGTGCCAGCAGCTTTAGACGGTCGGGGGACTATGGCTACACCTTC CASSFRRSGDYGYTF
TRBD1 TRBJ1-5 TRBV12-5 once TGTGCTAGTGGTCTCGTGGGACAGGGAGATCAGCCCCAGCATTTT CASGLVGQGDQPQHF
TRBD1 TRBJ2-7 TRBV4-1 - TGCGCCAGCAGCCCGGGACAGAATTTCTACGAGCAGTACTTC CASSPGQNFYEQYF
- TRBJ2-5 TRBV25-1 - TGTGCCAGCATTTCGAGTGAGACCCAGTACTTC CASISSETQYF
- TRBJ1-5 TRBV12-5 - TGTGCTAGTGGTTTGATGGCAGGGGTCAATCAGCCCCAGCATTTT CASGLMAGVNQPQHF
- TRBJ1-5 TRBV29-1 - TGCAGCGTTACCGACAGCTACAATCAGCCCCAGCATTTT CSVTDSYNQPQHF
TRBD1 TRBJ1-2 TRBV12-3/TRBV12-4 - TGTGCCAGCCGGGACAGCACCTATGGCTACACCTTC CASRDSTYGYTF
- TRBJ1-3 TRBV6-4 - TGTGCCAGCAGTGACGGCCAGCAGTTTCTGGGCGGAAACACCATATATTTT CASSDGQQFLGGNTIYF
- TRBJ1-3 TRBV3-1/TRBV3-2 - TGTGCCAGCAGCCAGATTTTCAGGGCTGGAAACACCATATATTTT CASSQIFRAGNTIYF
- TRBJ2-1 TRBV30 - TGTGCCTGGAGTGTACTTGTTATTCGGAGTGAGCAGTTCTTC CAWSVLVIRSEQFF
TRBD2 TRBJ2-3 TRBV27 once TGTGCCAGCACCCGGCGGGGGGGGCTAACGTTAGATACGCAGTATTTT CASTRRGGLTLDTQYF
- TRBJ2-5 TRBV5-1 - TGCGCCAGCAGCTTGGGGTCAGGCCAAGAGACCCAGTACTTC CASSLGSGQETQYF
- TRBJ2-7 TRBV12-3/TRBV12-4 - TGTGCCAGCAGTCCCTTCGGGTACGAGCAGTACTTC CASSPFGYEQYF
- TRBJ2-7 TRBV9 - TGTGCCAGCAGCGTAGTCGGGGGACACGAGCAGTACTTC CASSVVGGHEQYF